These T cell receptor beta chains were read from a single sample in a study of blood T cells in healthy people across ages. TCRdb fed the 5' RACE reads into MiXCR, producing one record per CDR3 protein. The table lists roughly 680,000 distinct CDR3 sequences, over 45% of them singletons, with 25% to 35% in the top ten. Sequencing was done on a sample of blood. The source of these receptors is an older woman in good health. CDR3s include the opening cysteine and the closing phenylalanine or tryptophan. D genes are given only for firm matches. Not every row has a clone size; where given, it reads once, few, many or a size class.

D gene: TRBD1; clone size: -; J gene: TRBJ1-2; V gene: TRBV27; CDR3 protein: CASSSTTGRYGYTF; CDR3 DNA: TGTGCCAGCAGTTCCACGACAGGGCGCTATGGCTACACCTTC
D gene: -; clone size: -; J gene: TRBJ2-1; V gene: TRBV6-1; CDR3 protein: CASKVFTSSYNEQFF; CDR3 DNA: TGTGCCAGCAAAGTGTTTACGAGCTCCTACAATGAGCAGTTCTTC
D gene: -; clone size: -; J gene: TRBJ1-1; V gene: TRBV20-1; CDR3 protein: CSAFRDRGNTEAFF; CDR3 DNA: TGCAGTGCCTTCCGGGACCGGGGGAACACTGAAGCTTTCTTT
D gene: -; clone size: few; J gene: TRBJ2-5; V gene: TRBV9; CDR3 protein: CASSALPGGRQETQYF; CDR3 DNA: TGTGCCAGCAGCGCCCTGCCTGGGGGCCGACAAGAGACCCAGTACTTC
D gene: TRBD2; clone size: -; J gene: TRBJ2-1; V gene: TRBV4-3; CDR3 protein: CASSQVGGGAFGEQFF; CDR3 DNA: TGCGCCAGCAGCCAAGTTGGCGGGGGGGCTTTTGGTGAGCAGTTCTTC
D gene: -; clone size: few; J gene: TRBJ2-7; V gene: TRBV29-1; CDR3 protein: CSVRLGESSYEQYF; CDR3 DNA: TGCAGCGTAAGACTAGGGGAATCCTCCTACGAGCAGTACTTC
D gene: -; clone size: -; J gene: TRBJ1-4; V gene: TRBV6-6; CDR3 protein: CASSKPGPNEKLFF; CDR3 DNA: TGTGCCAGCAGCAAACCGGGACCGAATGAAAAACTGTTTTTT
D gene: -; clone size: -; J gene: TRBJ2-3; V gene: TRBV4-1; CDR3 protein: CASSQEAQRVSTDTQYF; CDR3 DNA: TGCGCCAGCAGCCAAGAGGCCCAGCGAGTTAGCACAGATACGCAGTATTTT
D gene: TRBD1; clone size: few; J gene: TRBJ2-5; V gene: TRBV7-9; CDR3 protein: CASSLGQGRTQYF; CDR3 DNA: TGTGCCAGCAGCTTAGGACAGGGAAGGACCCAGTACTTC
D gene: TRBD1; clone size: -; J gene: TRBJ2-7; V gene: TRBV7-2; CDR3 protein: CASSQTGGSYNEQYF; CDR3 DNA: TGTGCCAGCAGCCAGACAGGGGGCTCTTACAATGAGCAGTACTTC